These T cell receptor beta chains were read from a single sample in a study of blood T cell repertoires in COVID-19. Sequencing used immunoSEQ multiplex PCR; TCRdb keeps in-frame clones, though not all of them. The repertoire includes 55,000 to 65,000 clones, approximately 75% of them detected once, and roughly 30% sits in the top ten. Specimen: peripheral blood. The receptors stem from a man aged 55-75 years with COVID-19, enrolled during active disease. Each CDR3 is given with its conserved first and last residue. Each record gives: V gene, J gene, D gene, clone size, CDR3 protein, CDR3 DNA. A D gene is named only where the DNA matches it firmly. Rows may omit the clone size; those that give it use once, few, many or a size class.

v_call: TRBV6-2/TRBV6-3
j_call: TRBJ1-2
d_call: .
clone_size: .
cdr3_aa: CASSYRRKNYGYTF
cdr3_nt: TGTGCCAGCAGTTACAGGCGGAAAAACTATGGCTACACCTTC

v_call: TRBV11-2
j_call: TRBJ2-2
d_call: TRBD2
clone_size: .
cdr3_aa: CASSLGLAGAGELFF
cdr3_nt: TGTGCCAGCAGCTTAGGACTAGCGGGGGCCGGGGAGCTGTTTTTT

v_call: TRBV7-2
j_call: TRBJ2-1
d_call: TRBD1
clone_size: .
cdr3_aa: CASSLGQGVVNEQFF
cdr3_nt: TGTGCCAGCAGCTTAGGGCAGGGGGTTGTCAATGAGCAGTTCTTC

v_call: TRBV4-1
j_call: TRBJ1-2
d_call: .
clone_size: .
cdr3_aa: CASSHPQGSYGYTF
cdr3_nt: TGCGCCAGCAGCCATCCACAGGGTTCCTATGGCTACACCTTC

v_call: TRBV11-3
j_call: TRBJ2-7
d_call: TRBD1
clone_size: .
cdr3_aa: CASRDRDRDSYEQYF
cdr3_nt: TGTGCCAGCAGGGACCGGGACAGGGACTCCTACGAGCAGTACTTC

v_call: TRBV4-3
j_call: TRBJ2-1
d_call: .
clone_size: .
cdr3_aa: CASSQALGFYNEQFF
cdr3_nt: TGCGCCAGCAGCCAAGCACTAGGATTTTACAATGAGCAGTTCTTC

v_call: TRBV7-9
j_call: TRBJ2-7
d_call: .
clone_size: .
cdr3_aa: CASSSQGQSGYEQYF
cdr3_nt: TGTGCCAGCAGCTCTCAGGGGCAATCCGGCTACGAGCAGTACTTC

v_call: TRBV5-1
j_call: TRBJ1-6
d_call: TRBD1
clone_size: .
cdr3_aa: CASSPGQGVSPLHF
cdr3_nt: TGCGCCAGCAGCCCGGGACAGGGGGTTTCACCCCTCCACTTT

v_call: TRBV7-9
j_call: TRBJ2-4
d_call: .
clone_size: .
cdr3_aa: CASSTTSGDIQYF
cdr3_nt: TGTGCCAGCAGCACAACGAGCGGTGACATTCAGTACTTC

v_call: TRBV7-2
j_call: TRBJ1-1
d_call: .
clone_size: .
cdr3_aa: CASSLDWQTNTEAFF
cdr3_nt: TGTGCCAGCAGCTTGGACTGGCAGACCAACACTGAAGCTTTCTTT

v_call: TRBV18
j_call: TRBJ1-2
d_call: TRBD1
clone_size: .
cdr3_aa: CASSPQGAGGYTF
cdr3_nt: TGTGCCAGCTCACCACAGGGGGCTGGTGGCTACACCTTC

v_call: TRBV6-5
j_call: TRBJ1-3
d_call: .
clone_size: .
cdr3_aa: CASRSQAFGNTIYF
cdr3_nt: TGTGCCAGCAGGAGCCAGGCGTTCGGAAACACCATATATTTT

v_call: TRBV30
j_call: TRBJ2-1
d_call: .
clone_size: .
cdr3_aa: CAWSIPPGKEQFF
cdr3_nt: TGTGCCTGGAGTATCCCCCCCGGGAAGGAGCAGTTCTTC

v_call: TRBV6-2/TRBV6-3
j_call: TRBJ1-5
d_call: .
clone_size: .
cdr3_aa: CASSQGREGSWAQHF
cdr3_nt: TGTGCCAGCAGTCAGGGACGGGAGGGGAGTTGGGCCCAGCATTTT

v_call: TRBV6-5
j_call: TRBJ2-7
d_call: TRBD1
clone_size: once
cdr3_aa: CASSYSGTGGLQYF
cdr3_nt: TGTGCCAGCAGTTACTCCGGGACAGGGGGCCTCCAGTACTTC

v_call: TRBV19
j_call: TRBJ1-2
d_call: TRBD1
clone_size: .
cdr3_aa: CASSIDRQGVSGYTF
cdr3_nt: TGTGCCAGTAGTATAGACAGACAGGGAGTGAGTGGCTACACCTTC

v_call: TRBV19
j_call: TRBJ2-1
d_call: TRBD2
clone_size: .
cdr3_aa: CASSISSGRPSEQFF
cdr3_nt: TGTGCCAGTAGTATTTCTAGCGGGAGGCCTTCCGAGCAGTTCTTC

v_call: TRBV7-2
j_call: TRBJ2-7
d_call: .
clone_size: .
cdr3_aa: CASSFTAAVYEQYF
cdr3_nt: TGTGCCAGCAGCTTCACAGCGGCTGTCTACGAGCAGTACTTC

v_call: TRBV7-8
j_call: TRBJ2-7
d_call: TRBD1
clone_size: .
cdr3_aa: CASSLTGVEEQYF
cdr3_nt: TGTGCCAGCAGCTTGACAGGGGTTGAAGAGCAGTACTTC

v_call: TRBV5-1
j_call: TRBJ2-2
d_call: TRBD1
clone_size: .
cdr3_aa: CASSGTANTGELFF
cdr3_nt: TGCGCCAGCAGCGGGACAGCGAACACCGGGGAGCTGTTTTTT

v_call: TRBV12-5
j_call: TRBJ1-2
d_call: .
clone_size: .
cdr3_aa: CASGLGQASADSYTF
cdr3_nt: TGTGCTAGTGGTTTGGGACAGGCCTCTGCGGATAGCTACACCTTC

v_call: TRBV3-1/TRBV3-2
j_call: TRBJ2-7
d_call: TRBD2
clone_size: few
cdr3_aa: CASSQDPRGVVYEQYF
cdr3_nt: TGTGCCAGCAGCCAAGACCCTCGGGGGGTAGTATACGAGCAGTACTTC

v_call: TRBV11-2
j_call: TRBJ2-1
d_call: TRBD2
clone_size: once
cdr3_aa: CASSPRLAGVGEQFF
cdr3_nt: TGTGCCAGCAGCCCCCGCCTAGCGGGGGTCGGTGAGCAGTTCTTC

v_call: TRBV4-1
j_call: TRBJ2-5
d_call: .
clone_size: .
cdr3_aa: CASSQAPTGEETQYF
cdr3_nt: TGCGCCAGCAGCCAAGCCCCGACAGGAGAAGAGACCCAGTACTTC

v_call: TRBV6-2/TRBV6-3
j_call: TRBJ1-2
d_call: .
clone_size: .
cdr3_aa: CASSTYGDYGYTF
cdr3_nt: TGTGCCAGCAGCACCTACGGGGACTACGGCTACACCTTC

v_call: TRBV7-2
j_call: TRBJ2-1
d_call: TRBD2
clone_size: .
cdr3_aa: CASSSFWGSGRLYNEQFF
cdr3_nt: TGTGCCAGCAGCTCCTTTTGGGGTAGCGGGAGGTTATACAATGAGCAGTTCTTC

v_call: TRBV2
j_call: TRBJ2-2
d_call: .
clone_size: .
cdr3_aa: CASSALAYTGELFF
cdr3_nt: TGTGCCAGCTCCGCACTAGCTTACACCGGGGAGCTGTTTTTT

v_call: TRBV7-2
j_call: TRBJ2-4
d_call: .
clone_size: few
cdr3_aa: CASSPHAGLNIQYF
cdr3_nt: TGTGCCAGCAGCCCCCATGCCGGGTTAAACATTCAGTACTTC

v_call: TRBV5-1
j_call: TRBJ2-2
d_call: .
clone_size: .
cdr3_aa: CASSLSRTGELFF
cdr3_nt: TGCGCCAGCAGCCTTAGCCGCACCGGGGAGCTGTTTTTT